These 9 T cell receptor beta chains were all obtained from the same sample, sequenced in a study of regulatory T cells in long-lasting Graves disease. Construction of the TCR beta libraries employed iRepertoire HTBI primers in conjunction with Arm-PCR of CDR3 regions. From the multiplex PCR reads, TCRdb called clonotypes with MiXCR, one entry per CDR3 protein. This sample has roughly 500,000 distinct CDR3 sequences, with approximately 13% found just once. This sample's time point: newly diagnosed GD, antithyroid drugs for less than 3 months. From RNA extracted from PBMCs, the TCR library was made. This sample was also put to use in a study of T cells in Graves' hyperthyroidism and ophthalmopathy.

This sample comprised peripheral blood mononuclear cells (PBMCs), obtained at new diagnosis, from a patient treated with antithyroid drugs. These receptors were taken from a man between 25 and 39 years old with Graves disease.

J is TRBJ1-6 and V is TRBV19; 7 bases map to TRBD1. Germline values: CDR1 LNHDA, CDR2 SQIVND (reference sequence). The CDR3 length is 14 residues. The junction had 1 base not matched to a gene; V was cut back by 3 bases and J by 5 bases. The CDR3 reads CASSMTGNNSPLHF. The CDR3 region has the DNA TGTGCCAGTAGTATGACAGGGAATAATTCACCCCTCCACTTT.

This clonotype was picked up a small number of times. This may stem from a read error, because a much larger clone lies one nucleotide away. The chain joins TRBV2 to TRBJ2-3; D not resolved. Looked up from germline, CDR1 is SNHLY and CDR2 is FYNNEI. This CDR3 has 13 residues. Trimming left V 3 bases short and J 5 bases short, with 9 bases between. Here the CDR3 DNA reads TGTGCCAGCAGTGACGGGTCAGAAGATACGCAGTATTTT. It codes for CASSDGSEDTQYF.

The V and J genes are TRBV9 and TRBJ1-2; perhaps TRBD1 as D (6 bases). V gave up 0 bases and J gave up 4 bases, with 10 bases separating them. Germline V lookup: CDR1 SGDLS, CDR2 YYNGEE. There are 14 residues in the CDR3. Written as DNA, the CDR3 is TGTGCCAGCAGCGTAGGGGACACCTCCTATGGCTACACCTTC. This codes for CASSVGDTSYGYTF.

The CDR3 DNA reads TGCAGTGCTAGAATCGGCTCGCCTAGTGAGACCCAGTACTTC. This codes for CSARIGSPSETQYF. V usage is TRBV20-1 and J usage is TRBJ2-5; D not certain. Trimming stripped 2 bases from V and 5 bases from J, with 15 bases between. CDR1 DFQATT and CDR2 SNEGSKA come from the germline V gene (reference sequence). CDR3 length: 14 residues.

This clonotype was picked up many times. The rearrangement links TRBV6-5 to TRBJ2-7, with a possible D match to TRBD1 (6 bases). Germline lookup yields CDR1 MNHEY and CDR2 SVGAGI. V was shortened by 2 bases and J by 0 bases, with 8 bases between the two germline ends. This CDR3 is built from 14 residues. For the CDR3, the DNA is TGTGCCAGCAGTTACGGGGACACCTCCTACGAGCAGTACTTC. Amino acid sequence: CASSYGDTSYEQYF.

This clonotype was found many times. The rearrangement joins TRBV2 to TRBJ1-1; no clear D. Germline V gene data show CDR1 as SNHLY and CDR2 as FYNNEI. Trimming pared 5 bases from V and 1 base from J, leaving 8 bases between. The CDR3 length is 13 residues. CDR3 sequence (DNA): TGTGCCAGCAGTAGACGACAGAACACTGAAGCTTTCTTT. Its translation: CASSRRQNTEAFF.

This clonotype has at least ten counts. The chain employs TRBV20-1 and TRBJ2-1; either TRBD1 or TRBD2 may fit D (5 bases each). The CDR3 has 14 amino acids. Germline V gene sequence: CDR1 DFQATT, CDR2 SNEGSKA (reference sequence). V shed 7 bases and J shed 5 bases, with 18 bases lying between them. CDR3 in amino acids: CSGMSRGRDNEQFF. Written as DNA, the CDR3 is TGCAGTGGAATGTCTCGGGGCAGGGACAATGAGCAGTTCTTC.

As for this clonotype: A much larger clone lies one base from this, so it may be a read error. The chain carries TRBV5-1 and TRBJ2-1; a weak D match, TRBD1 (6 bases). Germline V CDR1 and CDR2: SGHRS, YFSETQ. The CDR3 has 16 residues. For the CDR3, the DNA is TGCGCCAGCAGCCGAGACCTCAGGGGCTCCTACAGTGAGCAGTTCTTC. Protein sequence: CASSRDLRGSYSEQFF.

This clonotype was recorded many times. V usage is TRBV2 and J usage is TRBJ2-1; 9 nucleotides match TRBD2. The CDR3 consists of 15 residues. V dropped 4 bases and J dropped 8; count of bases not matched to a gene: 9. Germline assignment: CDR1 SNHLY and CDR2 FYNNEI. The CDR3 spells CASSAGLAYSYEQFF. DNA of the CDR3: TGTGCCAGCAGTGCCGGACTAGCGTACTCCTATGAGCAGTTCTTC.